The next 5 T cell receptor beta chains were all read from a single sample in a study of shared clonotypes between healthy human individuals. TCRdb keeps only in-frame clones here, not all; method: immunoSEQ multiplex PCR. The sample includes 2 million to 2.5 million clones, 90% to 95% of them seen just once. What was sequenced was naive CD4+ T cells from PBMCs. Subset specified: CD45RA+ positively selected. Receptor source: a man between 18 and 29 years old in good health. Some clones in this sample may be carry-over from other donors' samples.

This chain uses TRBV2 with TRBJ2-3; 8 bases align to TRBD2. The J segment lost 9 bases and the V segment lost 8 bases, leaving 19 bases of the junction unmatched. CDR1 is SNHLY, CDR2 FYNNEI, per germline. The CDR3 length is 16 residues. The DNA of the CDR3 is TGTGCCAGCGGCCTCGAGGGTAGCGGGATCGGAGGAACGCAGTATTTT. Protein: CASGLEGSGIGGTQYF. Complete variable domain (other parts from reference TRBV2 and TRBJ2-3): EPEVTQTPSHQVTQMGQEVILRCVPISNHLYFYWYRQILGQKVEFLVSFYNNEISEKSEIFDDQFSVERPDGSNFTLKIRSTKLEDSAMYFCASGLEGSGIGGTQYFGPGTRLTVL.

J is TRBJ2-7 and V is TRBV5-4; 10 nucleotides align to TRBD2. The CDR3 extends over 16 amino acids. CDR1 and CDR2 (germline): SGHNT, YYREEE (reference sequence). The trim removed 4 bases at V and 5 bases at J, leaving 12 bases unmatched. This chain's CDR3 is CASSLGLAGDFDEQYF. The CDR3 DNA reads as TGTGCCAGCAGCCTGGGGCTAGCGGGAGATTTCGACGAGCAGTACTTC.

This rearrangement joins TRBV9 to TRBJ2-3; TRBD2 matches at 10 bases. Germline CDR1 SGDLS, CDR2 YYNGEE. Unmatched junction bases numbered 11, after V lost 3 bases and J lost 7 bases. There are 16 residues in the CDR3. The CDR3 loop reads CASSAGLAGEYHTQYF. CDR3 in DNA: TGTGCCAGCAGCGCGGGGCTAGCGGGAGAGTACCATACGCAGTATTTT. Full variable domain (rest looked up from reference TRBV9 and TRBJ2-3): DSGVTQTPKHLITATGQRVTLRCSPRSGDLSVYWYQQSLDQGLQFLIQYYNGEERAKGNILERFSAQQFPDLHSELNLSSLELGDSALYFCASSAGLAGEYHTQYFGPGTRLTVL.

This chain uses TRBV18 with TRBJ2-7; possible D gene TRBD1, 6 bases. The CDR3 covers 15 residues. Germline CDR1 reads KGHSH; CDR2 reads LQKENI. V was pared by 3 bases and J by 4 bases, with 16 bases between. The DNA for the CDR3 is TGTGCCAGCTCACCGACTCAGGGGAGTACTTACGAGCAGTACTTC. Protein product: CASSPTQGSTYEQYF.

With respect to this clone: Other DNA sequences of this sample code for an identical CDR3. V gene TRBV7-9 combines with J gene TRBJ1-5, with D unresolved. Germline V gene sequence: CDR1 SEHNR, CDR2 FQNEAQ (reference sequence). The V gene lost 2 bases and the J gene lost 2 bases, with 4 bases spanning the gap. The CDR3 spans 13 residues. The CDR3 loop is CASSLSGNQPQHF. CDR3 in DNA: TGTGCCAGCAGCTTAAGCGGCAATCAGCCCCAGCATTTT.